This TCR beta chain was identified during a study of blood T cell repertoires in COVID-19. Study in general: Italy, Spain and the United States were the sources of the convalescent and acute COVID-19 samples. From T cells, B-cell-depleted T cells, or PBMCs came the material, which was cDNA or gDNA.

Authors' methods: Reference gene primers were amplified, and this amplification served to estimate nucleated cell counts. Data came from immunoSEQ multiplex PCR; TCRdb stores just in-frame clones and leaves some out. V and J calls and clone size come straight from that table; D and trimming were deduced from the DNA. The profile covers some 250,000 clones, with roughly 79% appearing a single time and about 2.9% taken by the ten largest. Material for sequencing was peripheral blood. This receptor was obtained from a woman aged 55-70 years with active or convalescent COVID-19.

CDR3 bases: TGTGCCAGCAGTGAAAGCCCAGGGGCTTGGGATCAGCCCCAGCATTTT. As protein: CASSESPGAWDQPQHF. The chain recombines TRBV6-1 with TRBJ1-5; D is perhaps TRBD1 (6 bases). CDR3 size: 16 residues. CDR1 and CDR2 from the germline V gene are MNHNS and SASEGT. Trimming cost V 2 bases and J 5 bases, with 16 bases left between them.